The 7 T cell receptor beta chains presented below share a single source sample, sequenced in a study of OX40 agonist ivuxolimab in advanced cancers. The table came from immunoSEQ multiplex PCR; TCRdb's copy has only in-frame clones and leaves some out. The sample consists of roughly 92,000 clones, about 83% of them appearing once. This specimen was CD4+ or CD8+ T cells sorted from blood, taken in a trial of the OX40 agonist ivuxolimab. The receptors come from an adult with an advanced solid tumor such as melanoma, head and neck, liver or kidney cancer.

The chain couples TRBV28 to TRBJ2-6; D remains unclear. With 3 bases removed from V and 0 bases from J, the gap between germline ends came to 12 bases. The CDR3 length is 17 residues. Per the germline V gene, CDR1 is MDHEN and CDR2 is SYDVKM. CDR3 nucleotide sequence: TGTGCCAGCAGTTTCCCCCATTACAGCTCTGGGGCCAACGTCCTGACTTTC. Translating it yields CASSFPHYSSGANVLTF.

The gene calls are TRBV10-1 and TRBJ1-1, with D possibly TRBD1 on 5 matching bases. This CDR3 has 13 amino acids. The V gene lost 7 bases and the J gene lost 10 bases, with 19 bases spanning the gap. The germline V gene encodes CDR1 WNHNN and CDR2 SYGVQD (reference sequence). The CDR3 protein is CASKPGSSMGAFF. The CDR3, as DNA: TGCGCCAGCAAACCAGGGTCATCAATGGGAGCTTTCTTT.

The J gene is TRBJ2-7, the V gene TRBV28, with 8 bases lining up with TRBD1. V dropped 4 bases and J dropped 4; count of bases not matched to a gene: 9. Germline V CDR1 and CDR2: MDHEN, SYDVKM. The CDR3 is made up of 15 amino acids. In DNA form, the CDR3 reads TGTGCCAGCAGTTCCGTTGGACAGGGACATTACGAGCAGTACTTC. This gives the protein CASSSVGQGHYEQYF.

V gene TRBV11-3 combines with J gene TRBJ2-7, with 7 bases that match TRBD1. CDR3 size: 13 residues. V lost 1 base to trimming and J lost 6 bases; unmatched junction nucleotides: 3. CDR1 is SGHNT, CDR2 YENEEA, per germline. The CDR3 nucleotides read TGTGCCAGCAGCTTAGGACAGGGAAGCGAGCAGTACTTC. This gives the protein CASSLGQGSEQYF. Based on the CDR3 plus reference TRBV11-3 and TRBJ2-7, the full variable domain is EAGVVQSPRYKIIEKKQPVAFWCNPISGHNTLYWYLQNLGQGPELLIRYENEEAVDDSQLPKDRFSAERLKGVDSTLKIQPAELGDSAVYLCASSLGQGSEQYFGPGTRLTVT.

The J gene is TRBJ1-1, the V gene TRBV9; D is uncertain. Germline V gene sequence: CDR1 SGDLS, CDR2 YYNGEE. Trimming pared 3 bases from V and 3 bases from J, leaving 15 bases between. This CDR3 spans 15 amino acids. The chain's CDR3 is CASSASPGLYTEAFF. The CDR3, as DNA: TGTGCCAGCAGCGCCAGCCCCGGGTTATACACTGAAGCTTTCTTT.

The chain uses TRBV7-2 and TRBJ2-2; no firm D call. CDR3 length equals 14 residues. Germline V gene lookup returns CDR1 SGHTA and CDR2 FQGNSA. V was clipped by 8 bases and J by 0 bases, with 10 bases between them. The CDR3 is CASARPANTGELFF. CDR3 coding DNA: TGTGCCAGCGCCCGTCCTGCGAACACCGGGGAGCTGTTTTTT.

The chain couples TRBV6-1 to TRBJ2-7, with 11 bases lining up with TRBD2. The CDR3 contains 16 residues. The V segment lost 3 bases and the J segment 1 base; nucleotides outside the gene matches: 5. Germline values: CDR1 MNHNS, CDR2 SASEGT. In nucleotides, the CDR3 is TGTGCCAGCAGTGACGGGACTAGCGGTCATTCCTACGAGCAGTACTTC. Amino acid sequence: CASSDGTSGHSYEQYF.